The 28 T cell receptor beta chains given below trace back to one sample, sequenced in a study of blood T cell repertoires in COVID-19. This table comes from immunoSEQ multiplex PCR, and its TCRdb copy is limited to in-frame clones, with some not included. The sample comprises around 300,000 clones, around 90% of which are singletons, and 6% to 6.5% rests with the top ten. Sequenced sample: PBMCs or T cells enriched from blood (not recorded which). Receptor source: a woman aged 40 to 50 who had recovered from COVID-19.

The genes are TRBV7-6 and TRBJ2-7; 7 nucleotides match TRBD1. Germline trimming cut 0 bases from V and 4 bases from J; bases unmatched to any gene: 0. In germline, CDR1 is SGHVS, CDR2 FNYEAQ. The CDR3 has 13 amino acids. The CDR3 DNA reads TGTGCCAGCAGCTTAGCACAGGGGTACGAGCAGTACTTC. This encodes CASSLAQGYEQYF.

This sequence joins TRBV7-2 and TRBJ1-6; TRBD1 matches 7 bases. After removal of 5 bases from V and 2 bases from J, the junction contained 0 bases not matched to a gene. Per the germline V gene, CDR1 is SGHTA and CDR2 is FQGNSA. This CDR3 comprises 14 residues. The CDR3 loop is CASSQGAYNSPLHF. The CDR3 DNA is TGTGCCAGCAGCCAGGGGGCCTATAATTCACCCCTCCACTTT. Based on the CDR3 plus reference TRBV7-2 and TRBJ1-6, the full variable domain is GAGVSQSPSNKVTEKGKDVELRCDPISGHTALYWYRQSLGQGLEFLIYFQGNSAPDKSGLPSDRFSAERTGGSVSTLTIQRTQQEDSAVYLCASSQGAYNSPLHFGNGTRLTVT.

The CDR3 is CASSFWREEPYEQYF. CDR3 nucleotide sequence: TGTGCCAGCAGCTTTTGGCGGGAGGAACCCTACGAGCAGTACTTC. The J gene is TRBJ2-7, the V gene TRBV11-2; TRBD2 matches 8 bases. Trimming cost V 3 bases and J 2 bases; bases outside gene matches: 6. Germline-derived CDR1 and CDR2 are SGHAT and FQNNGV. The CDR3 consists of 15 residues.

The V call is TRBV28, the J call TRBJ1-3, with D perhaps TRBD1 (6 bases). Germline CDR1 MDHEN, CDR2 SYDVKM. V lost 4 bases and J 2 bases, leaving 9 bases between the germline ends. There are 14 residues in the CDR3. CDR3 sequence reads: CASSSGATGNTIYF. DNA for the CDR3: TGTGCCAGCAGTTCAGGGGCCACTGGAAACACCATATATTTT.

CDR3 sequence: CASRTGGQPQHF. CDR3 coding DNA: TGTGCCAGCAGGACAGGGGGCCAGCCCCAGCATTTT. The chain employs TRBV28 and TRBJ1-5; 10 bases map to TRBD1. CDR3 length equals 12 residues. CDR1 and CDR2 from the germline V gene are MDHEN and SYDVKM. Trimming at V came to 6 bases and at J to 7 bases, leaving 0 bases not matched to a gene.

The rearrangement links TRBV28 to TRBJ2-7; D call uncertain. Looked up from germline, CDR1 is MDHEN and CDR2 is SYDVKM. Trimming stripped 2 bases from V and 2 bases from J, with 4 bases between. The CDR3 extends over 12 amino acids. The CDR3 loop reads CASSLRAYEQYF. The CDR3 nucleotides are TGTGCCAGCAGTTTACGGGCCTACGAGCAGTACTTC.

The chain combines TRBV7-2 with TRBJ2-3; perhaps TRBD2 as D (6 bases). V was cut by 3 bases and J by 4 bases, with 11 bases left in between. This CDR3 contains 14 residues. Germline V lookup: CDR1 SGHTA, CDR2 FQGNSA. The CDR3 sequence: CASSLASAPDTQYF. CDR3 sequence (DNA): TGTGCCAGCAGCTTGGCTAGCGCCCCAGATACGCAGTATTTT. Combining the CDR3 with reference TRBV7-2 and TRBJ2-3 gives the whole variable domain GAGVSQSPSNKVTEKGKDVELRCDPISGHTALYWYRQSLGQGLEFLIYFQGNSAPDKSGLPSDRFSAERTGGSVSTLTIQRTQQEDSAVYLCASSLASAPDTQYFGPGTRLTVL.

The chain carries TRBV19 and TRBJ2-7; 8 nucleotides agree with TRBD1. CDR3 size: 15 residues. CDR1 and CDR2 (germline): LNHDA, SQIVND (reference sequence). V shed 3 bases and J 1 base; nucleotides not matched to a gene: 5. Written as DNA, the CDR3 is TGTGCCAGTAGTATCGGGACAGGAGGGTCCTACGAGCAGTACTTC. Its protein is CASSIGTGGSYEQYF.

The chain uses TRBV28 and TRBJ2-2; no clear D. This CDR3 has 14 residues. With 6 bases removed from V and 5 bases from J, the gap between germline ends came to 13 bases. Germline V gene lookup returns CDR1 MDHEN and CDR2 SYDVKM. The CDR3 region has the DNA TGTGCCAGCAGCTATAAGCGTCGAACCGGGGAGCTGTTTTTT. Translating it yields CASSYKRRTGELFF.

V usage is TRBV5-1 and J usage is TRBJ1-5; a possible D gene is TRBD1 (5 bases). Trimming stripped 7 bases from V and 5 bases from J, with 10 bases between. CDR1 SGHRS and CDR2 YFSETQ come from the germline V gene. The length of the CDR3 is 12 residues. The CDR3 protein is CASHAGDQPQHF. The CDR3, as DNA: TGCGCCAGCCACGCGGGGGATCAGCCCCAGCATTTT.

This chain joins TRBV5-4 and TRBJ1-6; 11 nucleotides agree with TRBD1. CDR3 length: 15 amino acids. Germline loops: CDR1 SGHNT, CDR2 YYREEE (reference sequence). With 4 bases clipped from V and 9 bases from J, the junction kept 6 bases outside the gene matches. This CDR3 reads CASSNLGQGGSPLHF. The CDR3, as DNA: TGTGCCAGCAGCAACCTGGGACAGGGGGGTTCACCCCTCCACTTT.

This rearrangement joins TRBV28 to TRBJ2-3; 10 nucleotides match TRBD2. The CDR3 runs 16 residues. J was trimmed by 1 base and V by 6 bases; bases with no gene match: 7. Germline assignment: CDR1 MDHEN and CDR2 SYDVKM. The CDR3 loop reads CASSLAGTSGTDTQYF. As DNA, the CDR3 is TGTGCCAGCAGCCTGGCGGGGACTAGCGGCACAGATACGCAGTATTTT.

CDR3 nucleotide sequence: TGTGCCAGCAGCGTAGTAGCGAGCGGTATGAGCTCCTACAATGAGCAGTTCTTC. Translating it yields CASSVVASGMSSYNEQFF. The chain couples TRBV9 to TRBJ2-1; tentatively, D is TRBD2 (5 bases). The CDR3 spans 18 residues. V lost 0 bases to trimming and J lost 0 bases, with 16 bases between them. Germline V gene lookup returns CDR1 SGDLS and CDR2 YYNGEE.

This chain uses TRBV3-1 (or the pseudogene TRBV3-2) with TRBJ1-2; the match to TRBD1 covers 9 bases. The CDR3 consists of 15 residues. J was trimmed by 0 bases and V by 2 bases; bases with no gene match: 1. The germline V gene has CDR1 LGHDT and CDR2 YNNKEL (reference sequence). CDR3 coding DNA: TGTGCCAGCAGCCAAAGGACAGGGGCTAACTATGGCTACACCTTC. Translation: CASSQRTGANYGYTF.

V is TRBV30 and J is TRBJ1-2; TRBD1 matches at 8 bases. CDR1 is GTSNPN, CDR2 SVGIG, per germline (reference sequence). Trimming removed 1 base from V and 4 bases from J; junction bases left unmatched: 8. The CDR3 is made up of 15 amino acids. The CDR3 nucleotides are TGTGCCTGGAGTGCTCAACTCACAGGGGGCTATGGCTACACCTTC. Encoded protein: CAWSAQLTGGYGYTF.

A single count supports this clone. This rearrangement joins TRBV2 to TRBJ2-3; 14 positions agree with TRBD2. V lost 7 bases to trimming and J lost 1 base; unmatched junction nucleotides: 7. Per germline, CDR1 SNHLY and CDR2 FYNNEI. The CDR3 runs 17 residues. This CDR3 is CASKTPGLAGGTDTQYF. Here the CDR3 DNA reads TGTGCCAGCAAGACCCCGGGACTAGCGGGAGGCACAGATACGCAGTATTTT.

The chain couples TRBV7-9 to TRBJ2-1; TRBD2 aligns across 7 bases. J lost 3 bases, V lost 5 bases, and 13 bases had no gene match. This CDR3 is built from 17 residues. Germline V gene lookup returns CDR1 SEHNR and CDR2 FQNEAQ (reference sequence). CDR3 protein: CASSRATSSFSYNEQFF. Here the CDR3 DNA reads TGTGCCAGCAGCCGCGCGACTAGCTCCTTTAGCTACAATGAGCAGTTCTTC.

The genes are TRBV6-5 and TRBJ1-3; TRBD1 is a possible D gene (5 bases). The CDR3 extends over 15 amino acids. Trimming cost V 5 bases and J 3 bases, with 14 bases left between them. CDR1 and CDR2 (germline): MNHEY, SVGAGI. The CDR3 region has the DNA TGTGCCAGCAGTCCAAAAAGGGGATTTGGAAACACCATATATTTT. As protein: CASSPKRGFGNTIYF.

Regarding this clone: At one boundary the junction diverges from the germline segment, which might be a read error. The chain is built from TRBV7-9 and TRBJ2-1, with 7 bases matching TRBD2. Germline V gene sequence: CDR1 SEHNR, CDR2 FQNEAQ (reference sequence). There are 18 residues in the CDR3. The CDR3 here is CASSLGVGGRTSSNEQFF. CDR3 DNA: TGTGCCAGCAGCTTAGGGGTAGGCGGGAGAACGTCCTCCAATGAGCAGTTCTTC. The complete variable domain, with remaining parts taken from reference TRBV7-9 and TRBJ2-1, reads DTGVSQNPRHKITKRGQNVTFRCDPISEHNRLYWYRQTLGQGPEFLTYFQNEAQLEKSRLLSDRFSAERPKGSFSTLEIQRTEQGDSAMYLCASSLGVGGRTSSNEQFFGPGTRLTVL.

J is TRBJ1-4 and V is TRBV4-3, with D possibly being TRBD1 (5 bases). This CDR3 is built from 15 residues. Deletions cut 5 bases from V and 7 bases from J, with 17 bases between. Germline V CDR1 and CDR2: LGHNA, YSLEER. The DNA for the CDR3 is TGCGCCAGCAGCAACGCGGGGGGAACGGGTGAAAAACTGTTTTTT. It codes for CASSNAGGTGEKLFF.

The chain joins TRBV27 to TRBJ2-7; maybe TRBD2 (5 bases). CDR1 and CDR2 (germline): MNHEY, SMNVEV (reference sequence). Trimming took 4 bases from V and 2 from J, leaving 30 bases between them. The CDR3 is made up of 20 amino acids. This chain's CDR3 is CASSSLGVMRAGPNTYEQYF. CDR3 nucleotide sequence: TGTGCCAGCAGTTCCCTAGGAGTCATGAGGGCGGGCCCAAACACCTACGAGCAGTACTTC.

V is TRBV2 and J is TRBJ2-7, with 9 bases lining up with TRBD1. This CDR3 has 12 amino acids. After removal of 7 bases from V and 5 bases from J, the junction contained 3 bases not matched to a gene. Germline V CDR1 and CDR2: SNHLY, FYNNEI. The CDR3 coding sequence is TGTGCCAGCAAGGACAGGGGCCACGAGCAGTACTTC. It specifies CASKDRGHEQYF.

This clone was seen only a few times. The chain uses TRBV25-1 and TRBJ1-1; TRBD1 matches 8 bases. This CDR3 has 12 amino acids. With V trimmed by 4 bases and J by 9 bases, 4 bases remained unmatched. Germline CDR1 and CDR2: MGHDK and SYGVNS. The DNA of the CDR3 is TGTGCCAGCAGTGCGACAGGGGTTAAAGCTTTCTTT. This gives the protein CASSATGVKAFF.

The chain has TRBV30 and TRBJ1-4; possibly TRBD1 for D (6 bases). The germline V gene has CDR1 GTSNPN and CDR2 SVGIG (reference sequence). The CDR3 totals 14 residues. Deletions cut 2 bases from V and 8 bases from J, with 15 bases between. CDR3 coding DNA: TGTGCCTGGAGTCCGGGGGGCCCGGGGGAAAAACTGTTTTTT. Amino acid sequence: CAWSPGGPGEKLFF.

This clone showed up just once. V usage is TRBV28 and J usage is TRBJ2-7; the match to TRBD2 covers 12 bases. The CDR3 has 15 amino acids. Looked up from germline, CDR1 is MDHEN and CDR2 is SYDVKM. V gave up 5 bases and J gave up 5 bases; unmatched junction bases: 7. CDR3 amino acids: CASSAPGLAGHEQYF. The DNA of the CDR3 is TGTGCCAGCAGTGCCCCGGGACTAGCGGGCCACGAGCAGTACTTC.

V and J are TRBV9 and TRBJ1-6; D is undetermined. This CDR3 spans 15 amino acids. Looked up from germline, CDR1 is SGDLS and CDR2 is YYNGEE. Between the trimmed V and J ends, which lost 0 bases and 10 bases, there was a span of 14 bases. CDR3 protein: CASSVVGGGESPLHF. The DNA for the CDR3 is TGTGCCAGCAGCGTAGTCGGCGGCGGTGAGTCACCCCTCCACTTT.

Only a few counts were recorded for this clone. This chain connects TRBV7-2 to TRBJ2-1; 8 bases are shared with TRBD2. Germline CDR1 and CDR2: SGHTA and FQGNSA. The J segment lost 4 bases and the V segment lost 3 bases, leaving 5 bases of the junction unmatched. The CDR3 covers 15 residues. CDR3 in amino acids: CASSFGAGAYNEQFF. The CDR3 nucleotides read TGTGCCAGCAGCTTTGGAGCGGGGGCATACAATGAGCAGTTCTTC.

The chain combines TRBV7-6 with TRBJ1-6, with D unresolved. The V gene's germline CDR1 is SGHVS and CDR2 FNYEAQ. The CDR3 runs to 16 residues. Trimming pared 1 base from V and 0 bases from J, leaving 7 bases between. The CDR3 DNA reads as TGTGCCAGCAGCTTAGGTCCGAGCTCCTATAATTCACCCCTCCACTTT. As protein: CASSLGPSSYNSPLHF.